This TCR beta chain was captured in a study of cytomegalovirus exposure and HLA in healthy donors. Study findings and constraints: Investigators reported approximately 170 TCR beta chains as tied to cytomegalovirus. Later work showed greater clonal expansion in HLA-associated TCR beta chains than in equally common others.

Comment on this clone: Its target is unknown.

Every donor was a healthy person donating bone marrow. V shed 3 bases and J shed 2 bases, with 12 bases lying between them. The length of the CDR3 is 15 residues. CDR1 and CDR2 from the germline V gene are SGHTA and FQGNSA. PCR primers comprised 60 Vbeta and 13 Jbeta primers. The method was immunoSEQ multiplex PCR; TCRdb's version includes in-frame clones alone and lacks a portion of them. The sample contains some 42,000 clones, approximately 52% of which appear only once. Sequencing was done on a sample of PBMCs. The chain combines TRBV7-2 with TRBJ2-3, with D tentatively TRBD2 (6 bases). The receptor's source is a human donor in good health. The CDR3 is CASSLGGTLTDTQYF. The DNA for the CDR3 is TGTGCCAGCAGCTTGGGCGGGACCCTCACAGATACGCAGTATTTT.